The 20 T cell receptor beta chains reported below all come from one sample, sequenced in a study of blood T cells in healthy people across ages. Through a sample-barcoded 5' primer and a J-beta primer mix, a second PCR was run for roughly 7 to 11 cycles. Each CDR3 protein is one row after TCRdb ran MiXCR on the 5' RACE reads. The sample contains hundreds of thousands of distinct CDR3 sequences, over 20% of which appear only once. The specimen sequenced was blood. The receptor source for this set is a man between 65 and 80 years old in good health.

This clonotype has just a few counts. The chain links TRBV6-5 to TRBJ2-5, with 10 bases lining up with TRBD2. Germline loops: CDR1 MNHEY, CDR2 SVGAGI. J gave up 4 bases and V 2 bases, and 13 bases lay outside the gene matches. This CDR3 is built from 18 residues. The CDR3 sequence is CASSYRPAGGPSVETQYF. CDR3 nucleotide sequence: TGTGCCAGCAGTTACCGGCCAGCGGGAGGGCCCTCAGTAGAGACCCAGTACTTC.

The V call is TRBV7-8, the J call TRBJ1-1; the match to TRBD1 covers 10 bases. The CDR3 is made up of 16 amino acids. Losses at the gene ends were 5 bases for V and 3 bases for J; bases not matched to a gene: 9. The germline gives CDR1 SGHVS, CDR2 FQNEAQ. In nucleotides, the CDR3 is TGTGCCAGCAGCCACGGGACAGGGGTCAGGGACACTGAAGCTTTCTTT. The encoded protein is CASSHGTGVRDTEAFF. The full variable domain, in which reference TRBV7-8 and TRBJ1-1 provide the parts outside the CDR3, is GAGVSQSPRYKVAKRGQDVALRCDPISGHVSLFWYQQALGQGPEFLTYFQNEAQLDKSGLPSDRFFAERPEGSVSTLKIQRTQQEDSAVYLCASSHGTGVRDTEAFFGQGTRLTVV.

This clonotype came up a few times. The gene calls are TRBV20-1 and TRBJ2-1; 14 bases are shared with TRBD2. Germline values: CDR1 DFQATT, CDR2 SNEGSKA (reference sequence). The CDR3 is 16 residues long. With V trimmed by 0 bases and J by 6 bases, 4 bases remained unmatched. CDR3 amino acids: CSARDSGLAGGNEQFF. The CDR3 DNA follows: TGCAGTGCTAGAGATTCCGGACTAGCGGGAGGCAATGAGCAGTTCTTC.

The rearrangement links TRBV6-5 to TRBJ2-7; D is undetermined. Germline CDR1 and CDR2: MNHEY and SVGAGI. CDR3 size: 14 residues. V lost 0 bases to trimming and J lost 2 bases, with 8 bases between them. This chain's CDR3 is CASSYSRTTYEQYF. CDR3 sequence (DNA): TGTGCCAGCAGTTACTCGAGAACTACCTACGAGCAGTACTTC.

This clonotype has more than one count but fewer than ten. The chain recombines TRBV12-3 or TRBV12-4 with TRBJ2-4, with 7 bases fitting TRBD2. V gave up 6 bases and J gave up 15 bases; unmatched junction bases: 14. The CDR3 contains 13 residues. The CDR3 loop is CASSIASGGVWYF. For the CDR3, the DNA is TGTGCCAGCAGCATTGCTAGCGGAGGAGTATGGTACTTC.

The CDR3, as DNA: TGTGCCAGCAGCCAAGATCTTGCTAGCGGAATGCCGTCAAGGAGGGAGACCCAGTACTTC. This translates into CASSQDLASGMPSRRETQYF. V usage is TRBV3-1 and J usage is TRBJ2-5, with 7 positions matching TRBD2. V gave up 0 bases and J gave up 5 bases; unmatched junction bases: 21. The germline V gene encodes CDR1 LGHDT and CDR2 YNNKEL (reference sequence). CDR3 length: 20 amino acids.

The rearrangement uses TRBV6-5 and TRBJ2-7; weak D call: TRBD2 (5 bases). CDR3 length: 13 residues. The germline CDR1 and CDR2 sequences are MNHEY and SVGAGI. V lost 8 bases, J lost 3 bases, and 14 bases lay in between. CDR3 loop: CASHALAGYEQYF. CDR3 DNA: TGTGCCAGCCATGCACTGGCGGGCTACGAGCAGTACTTC.

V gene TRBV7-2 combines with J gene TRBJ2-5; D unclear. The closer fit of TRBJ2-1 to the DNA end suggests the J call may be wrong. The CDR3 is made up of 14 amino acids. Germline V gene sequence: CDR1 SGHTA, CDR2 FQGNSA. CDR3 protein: CASSLGLEYNEQFF. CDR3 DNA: TGTGCCAGCAGCTTAGGGTTGGAATACAATGAGCAGTTCTTC.

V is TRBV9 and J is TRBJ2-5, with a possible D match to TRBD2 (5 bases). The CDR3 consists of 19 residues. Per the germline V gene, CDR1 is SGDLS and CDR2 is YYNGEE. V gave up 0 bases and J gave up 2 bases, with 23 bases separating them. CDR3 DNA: TGTGCCAGCAGCGTAGCTCCCACTAGGACCGGAACGGTACAAGAGACCCAGTACTTC. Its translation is CASSVAPTRTGTVQETQYF. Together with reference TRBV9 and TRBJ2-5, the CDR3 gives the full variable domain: DSGVTQTPKHLITATGQRVTLRCSPRSGDLSVYWYQQSLDQGLQFLIQYYNGEERAKGNILERFSAQQFPDLHSELNLSSLELGDSALYFCASSVAPTRTGTVQETQYFGPGTRLLVL.

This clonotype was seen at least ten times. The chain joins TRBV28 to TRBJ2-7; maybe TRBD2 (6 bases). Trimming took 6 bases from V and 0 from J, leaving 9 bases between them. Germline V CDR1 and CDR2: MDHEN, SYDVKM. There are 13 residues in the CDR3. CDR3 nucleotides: TGTGCCAGCAGGGGGGGAAACTCCTACGAGCAGTACTTC. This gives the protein CASRGGNSYEQYF.

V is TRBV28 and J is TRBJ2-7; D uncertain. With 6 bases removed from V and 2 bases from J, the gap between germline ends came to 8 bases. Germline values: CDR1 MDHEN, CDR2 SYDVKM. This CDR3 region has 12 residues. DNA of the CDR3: TGTGCCAGCAGGTCCTTAACCTACGAGCAGTACTTC. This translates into CASRSLTYEQYF.

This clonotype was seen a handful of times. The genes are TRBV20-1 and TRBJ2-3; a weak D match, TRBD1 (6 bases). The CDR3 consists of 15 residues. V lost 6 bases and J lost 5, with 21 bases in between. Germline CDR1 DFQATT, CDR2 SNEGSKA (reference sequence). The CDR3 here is CSAPGDQFSLDTQYF. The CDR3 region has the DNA TGCAGTGCCCCAGGGGACCAATTTAGTTTAGATACGCAGTATTTT.

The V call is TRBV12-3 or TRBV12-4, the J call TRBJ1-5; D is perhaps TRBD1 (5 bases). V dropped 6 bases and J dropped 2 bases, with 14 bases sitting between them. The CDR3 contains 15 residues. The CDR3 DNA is TGTGCCAGCAGCCGAGTCGGGGCCGGCAATCAGCCCCAGCATTTT. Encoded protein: CASSRVGAGNQPQHF.

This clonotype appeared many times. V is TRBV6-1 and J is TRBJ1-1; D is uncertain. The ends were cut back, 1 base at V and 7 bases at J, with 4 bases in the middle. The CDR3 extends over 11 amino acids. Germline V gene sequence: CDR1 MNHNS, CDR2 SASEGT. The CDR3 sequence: CASSEVIEAFF. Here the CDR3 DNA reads TGTGCCAGCAGTGAAGTGATTGAAGCTTTCTTT.

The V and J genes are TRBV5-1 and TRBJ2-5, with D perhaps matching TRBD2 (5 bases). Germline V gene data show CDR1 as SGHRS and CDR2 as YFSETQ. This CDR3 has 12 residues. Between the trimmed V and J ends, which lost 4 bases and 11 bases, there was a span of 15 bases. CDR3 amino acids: CASSANTREQYF. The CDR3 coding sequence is TGCGCCAGCAGCGCAAATACTAGGGAGCAGTACTTC.

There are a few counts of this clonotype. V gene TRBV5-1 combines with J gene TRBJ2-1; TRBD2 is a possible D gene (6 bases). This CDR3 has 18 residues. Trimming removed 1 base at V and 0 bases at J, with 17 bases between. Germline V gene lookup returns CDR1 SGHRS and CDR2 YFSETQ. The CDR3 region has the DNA TGCGCCAGCAGCTTGCGGGGCCAGCGGGCTAGCTCCTACAATGAGCAGTTCTTC. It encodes CASSLRGQRASSYNEQFF.

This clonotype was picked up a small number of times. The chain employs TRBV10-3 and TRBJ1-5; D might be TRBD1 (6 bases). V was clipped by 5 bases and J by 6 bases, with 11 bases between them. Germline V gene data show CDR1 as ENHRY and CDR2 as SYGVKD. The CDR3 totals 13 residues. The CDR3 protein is CAISQTGGQPQHF. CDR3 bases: TGTGCCATCAGTCAGACAGGAGGTCAGCCCCAGCATTTT.

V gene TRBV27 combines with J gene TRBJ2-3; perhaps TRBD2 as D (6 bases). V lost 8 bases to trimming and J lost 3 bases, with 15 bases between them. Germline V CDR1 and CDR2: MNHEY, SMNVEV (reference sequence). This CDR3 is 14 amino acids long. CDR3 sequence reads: CASPRGSKTDTQYF. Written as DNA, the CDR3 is TGTGCCAGCCCCCGGGGGAGCAAAACAGATACGCAGTATTTT.

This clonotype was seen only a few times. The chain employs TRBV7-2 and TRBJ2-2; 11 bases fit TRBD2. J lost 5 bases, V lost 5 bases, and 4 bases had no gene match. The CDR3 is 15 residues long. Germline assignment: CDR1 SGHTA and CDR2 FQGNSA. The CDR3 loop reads CASSQGLAETGELFF. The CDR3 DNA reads TGTGCCAGCAGCCAGGGACTAGCGGAAACCGGGGAGCTGTTTTTT.

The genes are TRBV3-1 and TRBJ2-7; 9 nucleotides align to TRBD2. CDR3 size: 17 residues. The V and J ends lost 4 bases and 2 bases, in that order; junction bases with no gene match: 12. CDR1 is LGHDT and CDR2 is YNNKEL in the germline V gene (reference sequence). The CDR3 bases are TGTGCCAGCAGCCTGGGAACTAGCGGGCCGTACCCCTACGAGCAGTACTTC. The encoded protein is CASSLGTSGPYPYEQYF.